This is a list of T cell receptor beta chains from one sample in a study of CD8+CD57+ T cells in acquired aplastic anemia. In TCRdb, the reads were re-called with MiXCR into one record per CDR3 protein. The sample records 160,000 or so distinct CDR3 sequences, about two thirds being singletons. Material: sorted CD4+, CD8+, or CD8+CD57+ T cells (not recorded which) from PBMCs. These receptors were obtained from a human donor with aplastic anemia. Both conserved end residues are part of each CDR3. D genes are given only for firm matches. Clone size is stated in some rows and not others, as once, few, many or a class when expanded.

clone size: -
J gene: TRBJ2-6
V gene: TRBV24-1
D gene: -
CDR3 DNA: TGTGCCACCAGTGATCCTGCATTACCTGGGGCCAACGTCCTGACTTTC
CDR3 protein: CATSDPALPGANVLTF

clone size: -
J gene: TRBJ1-4
V gene: TRBV7-9
D gene: -
CDR3 DNA: TGTGCCAGCAGCTTATACGCGAGTGCAACTAATGAAAAACTGTTTTTT
CDR3 protein: CASSLYASATNEKLFF

clone size: -
J gene: TRBJ1-1
V gene: TRBV7-2
D gene: TRBD1
CDR3 DNA: TGTGCCAGCAGCTCCTTTACCGGGACAGGGGGCGCAGCTTTCTTT
CDR3 protein: CASSSFTGTGGAAFF

clone size: -
J gene: TRBJ1-1
V gene: TRBV29-1
D gene: -
CDR3 DNA: TGCAGCGTTGCTCCCTCTGCGGGGACTGAAGCTTTCTTT
CDR3 protein: CSVAPSAGTEAFF

clone size: -
J gene: TRBJ2-2
V gene: TRBV7-8
D gene: TRBD1
CDR3 DNA: TGTGCCAGCAGCCCATGGACAGGGGGCACCGGGGAGCTGTTTTTT
CDR3 protein: CASSPWTGGTGELFF

clone size: -
J gene: TRBJ2-1
V gene: TRBV2
D gene: TRBD2
CDR3 DNA: TGTGCCAGCAGTGTAGCGGGGGGGCTTTACAATGAGCAGTTCTTC
CDR3 protein: CASSVAGGLYNEQFF

clone size: -
J gene: TRBJ2-2
V gene: TRBV10-3
D gene: -
CDR3 DNA: TGTGCCATCACCGTGCCCGCCGGGGAGCTGTTTTTT
CDR3 protein: CAITVPAGELFF

clone size: -
J gene: TRBJ1-3
V gene: TRBV10-3
D gene: -
CDR3 DNA: TGTGCCATCAGTGGAGGCGAGTTTAGCTCTGGAAACACCATATATTTT
CDR3 protein: CAISGGEFSSGNTIYF

clone size: -
J gene: TRBJ1-4
V gene: TRBV10-3
D gene: -
CDR3 DNA: TGTGCCATCAGTGGCCGTAAGGGTGGGTTGGGTGAAAAACTGTTTTTT
CDR3 protein: CAISGRKGGLGEKLFF

clone size: -
J gene: TRBJ2-7
V gene: TRBV5-1
D gene: -
CDR3 DNA: TGCGCCAGCAGCTTAGGGGACGGACAACCCTACGAGCAGTACTTC
CDR3 protein: CASSLGDGQPYEQYF

clone size: -
J gene: TRBJ2-3
V gene: TRBV10-3
D gene: -
CDR3 DNA: TGTGCCATCAGTGCGAATCCTATCACAGATACGCAGTATTTT
CDR3 protein: CAISANPITDTQYF

clone size: -
J gene: TRBJ1-1
V gene: TRBV7-9
D gene: -
CDR3 DNA: TGTGCCAGCACCCCGGGGGGCTCTGAAGCTTTCTTT
CDR3 protein: CASTPGGSEAFF

clone size: -
J gene: TRBJ1-5
V gene: TRBV27
D gene: -
CDR3 DNA: TGTGCCAGCCGACTCGGCCAGACTGCGGGAGAGAGCAATCAGCCCCAGCATTTT
CDR3 protein: CASRLGQTAGESNQPQHF

clone size: once
J gene: TRBJ2-3
V gene: TRBV25-1
D gene: -
CDR3 DNA: TGTGCCAGCAGTGAATACACAGATACGCAGTATTTT
CDR3 protein: CASSEYTDTQYF

clone size: -
J gene: TRBJ2-7
V gene: TRBV5-1
D gene: -
CDR3 DNA: TGCGCCAGCAGCTTGGTTTGGGGGGTTGCCTACGAGCAGTACTTC
CDR3 protein: CASSLVWGVAYEQYF

clone size: -
J gene: TRBJ2-7
V gene: TRBV7-2
D gene: TRBD1
CDR3 DNA: TGTGCCAGCAGCCAGAAGGATCGAGGGACAGGGGCCGAGCAGTACTTC
CDR3 protein: CASSQKDRGTGAEQYF

clone size: many
J gene: TRBJ1-1
V gene: TRBV19
D gene: -
CDR3 DNA: TGTGCCAGTAGTCCAGGGGTGTATGGCACTGAAGCTTTCTTT
CDR3 protein: CASSPGVYGTEAFF

clone size: -
J gene: TRBJ2-7
V gene: TRBV11-2
D gene: -
CDR3 DNA: TGTGCCAGCACCTCAGGCGGGAACTCCTACGAGCAGTACTTC
CDR3 protein: CASTSGGNSYEQYF

clone size: -
J gene: TRBJ2-7
V gene: TRBV24-1
D gene: -
CDR3 DNA: TGTGCCACCAGTGATTTGCAAAGGGGACACAAATCCCTCGAGCAGTACTTC
CDR3 protein: CATSDLQRGHKSLEQYF

clone size: -
J gene: TRBJ2-1
V gene: TRBV20-1
D gene: TRBD1
CDR3 DNA: TGCAGTGCTAGAGATGGGACAGGGGCTCTTTATGAGCAGTTCTTC
CDR3 protein: CSARDGTGALYEQFF

clone size: -
J gene: TRBJ2-7
V gene: TRBV7-8
D gene: -
CDR3 DNA: TGTGCCAGGGGGAGTTCCGGGACATTTTACGAGCAGTACTTC
CDR3 protein: CARGSSGTFYEQYF

clone size: few
J gene: TRBJ1-3
V gene: TRBV2
D gene: -
CDR3 DNA: TGTGCCAGCAGGCAGGGTCCTGGAAACACCATATATTTT
CDR3 protein: CASRQGPGNTIYF

clone size: once
J gene: TRBJ2-1
V gene: TRBV7-9
D gene: -
CDR3 DNA: TGTGCCAGCAGCTTAGAGAGGGGGGCTAGTCATGAGCAGTTCTTC
CDR3 protein: CASSLERGASHEQFF

clone size: -
J gene: TRBJ2-2
V gene: TRBV24-1
D gene: -
CDR3 DNA: TGTGCCACCGTAACTAGCCCCGGGGCCGGGGAGCTGTTTTTT
CDR3 protein: CATVTSPGAGELFF